The sequence of this T cell receptor beta chain was determined in a study of blood T cell repertoires in COVID-19. Study-wide context: COVID-19 samples, acute and convalescent, were from the United States, Italy and Spain. Nucleic acid was either cDNA or gDNA, and it came from T cells, B-cell-depleted T cells, or PBMCs.

This clone was observed once. Measured with immunoSEQ multiplex PCR; TCRdb has only the in-frame clones, and not every one. The table records under 250,000 clones, approximately 83% of them present only once. The specimen sequenced was peripheral blood. The clonotype was recovered from a human donor in a cohort sampled during active COVID-19.

Here the CDR3 reads CASSQGQGGHEQFF. CDR3 DNA: TGTGCCAGCAGCCAAGGACAGGGTGGACATGAGCAGTTCTTC. V is TRBV3-1 (or the pseudogene TRBV3-2) and J is TRBJ2-1; 7 nucleotides match TRBD1. V trimming: 1 base; J trimming: 8 bases; junction bases outside the gene matches: 5. From germline, CDR1 is LGHDT and CDR2 YNNKEL (reference sequence). This CDR3 region has 14 residues.